A single sample gave rise to the 24 T cell receptor beta chains below, sequenced in a study of blood T cell repertoires in COVID-19. Measured with immunoSEQ multiplex PCR; TCRdb has only the in-frame clones, and not every one. The sample holds some 100,000 clones, around nine tenths seen once. The sample comprised peripheral blood. These receptors came from a woman over 75 with active COVID-19.

The rearrangement links TRBV4-1 to TRBJ2-1; TRBD2 aligns across 8 bases. Trimming removed 2 bases from V and 6 bases from J; junction bases left unmatched: 3. The CDR3 totals 14 residues. Germline V gene lookup returns CDR1 MGHRA and CDR2 YSYEKL. DNA for the CDR3: TGCGCCAGCAGCCAAAAGCTAGCGGGCAATGAGCAGTTCTTC. As protein: CASSQKLAGNEQFF.

The chain has TRBV19 and TRBJ2-7, with 8 nucleotides matching TRBD1. This CDR3 has 13 residues. Unmatched junction bases numbered 13, after V lost 10 bases and J lost 8 bases. Germline-derived CDR1 and CDR2 are LNHDA and SQIVND (reference sequence). The CDR3, as DNA: TGTGCCACTGCGAAAACTACAGGGGGGAAGCAGTACTTC. Amino acids: CATAKTTGGKQYF.

The chain combines TRBV9 with TRBJ1-2; weak D call: TRBD1 (5 bases). Germline loops: CDR1 SGDLS, CDR2 YYNGEE. This CDR3 is 16 amino acids long. V lost 1 base and J 2 bases, leaving 15 bases between the germline ends. CDR3 bases: TGTGCCAGCAGCGTATTGGACACCTTGAGGAACTATGGCTACACCTTC. Translating it yields CASSVLDTLRNYGYTF.

The chain is built from TRBV29-1 and TRBJ1-2, with a tentative D call TRBD1 (5 bases). The germline CDR1 and CDR2 sequences are SQVTM and ANQGSEA. Trimming left V 4 bases short and J 7 bases short, with 13 bases between. The CDR3 runs 12 residues. CDR3 nucleotides: TGCAGCGTTGCTCGGGGGATAGGTGGCTACACCTTC. This encodes CSVARGIGGYTF.

The rearrangement links TRBV6-5 to TRBJ2-1; 7 bases fit TRBD1. CDR1 and CDR2 (germline): MNHEY, SVGAGI. This CDR3 has 13 residues. V gave up 7 bases and J gave up 9 bases; unmatched junction bases: 9. The CDR3 loop is CASKDRVVAEQFF. Here the CDR3 DNA reads TGTGCCAGCAAAGACAGGGTTGTTGCTGAGCAGTTCTTC.

V gene TRBV11-2 combines with J gene TRBJ1-3; 7 bases align to TRBD1. The CDR3 extends over 15 amino acids. Germline loops: CDR1 SGHAT, CDR2 FQNNGV. V lost 2 bases and J lost 4; bases outside the gene matches: 5. The CDR3 DNA reads as TGTGCCAGCAGCTTACTATCGGGACAGGGAAACACCATATATTTT. It yields the protein CASSLLSGQGNTIYF.

The chain combines TRBV5-6 with TRBJ1-3; tentatively, D is TRBD1 (5 bases). This CDR3 spans 16 amino acids. Per germline, CDR1 SGHDT and CDR2 YYEEEE. V was pared by 1 base and J by 0 bases, with 11 bases between. Written as DNA, the CDR3 is TGTGCCAGCAGCTTGACAGGACCAAGCTCTGGAAACACCATATATTTT. Encoded protein: CASSLTGPSSGNTIYF.

This chain uses TRBV7-9 with TRBJ1-4; 9 bases agree with TRBD1. Per germline, CDR1 SEHNR and CDR2 FQNEAQ (reference sequence). Trimming cost V 5 bases and J 8 bases; bases outside gene matches: 6. The CDR3 has 14 amino acids. The CDR3 here is CASSPGQGGEKLFF. CDR3 bases: TGTGCCAGCAGCCCGGGACAGGGTGGCGAAAAACTGTTTTTT.

Only a few counts were recorded for this clone. The V gene is TRBV18, the J gene TRBJ2-7, with 12 bases aligning to TRBD2. This CDR3 is 15 amino acids long. Germline assignment: CDR1 KGHSH and CDR2 LQKENI. The junction had 6 bases not matched to a gene; V was cut back by 4 bases and J by 5 bases. Here the CDR3 reads CASSRGTSGFDEQYF. The CDR3 DNA reads TGTGCCAGCTCACGAGGGACTAGCGGGTTTGACGAGCAGTACTTC.

The chain employs TRBV5-4 and TRBJ2-1; possibly TRBD2 for D (5 bases). Between the trimmed V and J ends, which lost 0 bases and 0 bases, there was a span of 10 bases. This CDR3 is 16 amino acids long. The germline V gene has CDR1 SGHNT and CDR2 YYREEE (reference sequence). The CDR3 loop is CASSLAAGISYNEQFF. DNA of the CDR3: TGTGCCAGCAGCTTGGCGGCGGGTATCTCCTACAATGAGCAGTTCTTC.

This clone was seen a single time. The chain has TRBV19 and TRBJ2-7; 7 nucleotides line up with TRBD1. CDR1 LNHDA and CDR2 SQIVND come from the germline V gene (reference sequence). V lost 5 bases and J lost 3; bases outside the gene matches: 7. The CDR3 covers 14 residues. CDR3 region: CASSARNRGYEQYF. The CDR3 bases are TGTGCCAGTAGTGCGCGAAACAGGGGCTACGAGCAGTACTTC.

The gene calls are TRBV7-2 and TRBJ1-4, with TRBD1 matching over 10 bases. The CDR3 runs 15 residues. Germline CDR1 SGHTA, CDR2 FQGNSA. The ends lost 5 bases at V and 2 bases at J; junction bases unmatched: 2. The CDR3 bases are TGTGCCAGCAGCGACAGGGGGCGGACTAATGAAAAACTGTTTTTT. It translates to CASSDRGRTNEKLFF.

This sequence joins TRBV6-5 and TRBJ2-5; TRBD1 matches at 9 bases. The germline CDR1 and CDR2 sequences are MNHEY and SVGAGI. V dropped 3 bases and J dropped 4; count of bases not matched to a gene: 9. The CDR3 has 16 amino acids. In DNA, the CDR3 is TGTGCCAGCAGTTATACCGGGACAGGGAGGGCAGAGACCCAGTACTTC. This gives the protein CASSYTGTGRAETQYF.

This chain connects TRBV28 to TRBJ2-5; tentatively, D is TRBD1 (6 bases). From germline, CDR1 is MDHEN and CDR2 SYDVKM. V was pared by 4 bases and J by 5 bases, with 14 bases between. This CDR3 is built from 14 residues. The DNA for the CDR3 is TGTGCCAGCAGTTGGGGGCCCTTCGGGGAGACCCAGTACTTC. This sequence encodes CASSWGPFGETQYF.

The V gene is TRBV11-2, the J gene TRBJ1-1; D may be TRBD1 (6 bases). Germline V CDR1 and CDR2: SGHAT, FQNNGV. The CDR3 has 14 residues. Trimming left V 5 bases short and J 1 base short, with 11 bases between. This CDR3 reads CASSLLGQNTEAFF. CDR3 bases: TGTGCCAGCAGCCTACTGGGACAGAACACTGAAGCTTTCTTT.

The rearrangement uses TRBV4-3 and TRBJ2-2, with D perhaps matching TRBD2 (5 bases). V gave up 1 base and J gave up 6 bases, with 9 bases separating them. The CDR3 covers 14 residues. Germline loops: CDR1 LGHNA, CDR2 YSLEER. This CDR3 is CASSQALRAGELFF. The CDR3 coding sequence is TGCGCCAGCAGCCAAGCATTGAGGGCCGGGGAGCTGTTTTTT.

The CDR3 coding sequence is TGTGCCAGCTCGTTCGGAGGGCGCCGAAGCACAGATACGCAGTATTTT. Amino acids: CASSFGGRRSTDTQYF. The rearrangement joins TRBV18 to TRBJ2-3; possible D gene TRBD2, 6 bases. CDR1 and CDR2 from the germline V gene are KGHSH and LQKENI. V was trimmed by 6 bases and J by 0 bases, leaving 16 bases between them. This CDR3 is 16 amino acids long.

The rearrangement links TRBV9 to TRBJ2-7; 9 positions agree with TRBD1. Germline CDR1 SGDLS, CDR2 YYNGEE. This CDR3 contains 16 residues. The J segment lost 5 bases and the V segment lost 3 bases, leaving 12 bases of the junction unmatched. CDR3 loop: CASSDQAGTGFHEQYF. As DNA, the CDR3 is TGTGCCAGCAGCGATCAGGCGGGGACAGGGTTTCACGAGCAGTACTTC.

The V call is TRBV13, the J call TRBJ1-4, with 8 bases matching TRBD1. The germline gives CDR1 PRHDT, CDR2 FYEKMQ (reference sequence). J gave up 8 bases and V 2 bases, and 10 bases lay outside the gene matches. This CDR3 has 16 amino acids. CDR3 protein: CASSLSRGRGREKLFF. The CDR3 bases are TGTGCCAGCAGCTTATCTAGGGGCAGGGGGCGAGAAAAACTGTTTTTT.

This clone is a singleton in its sample. CDR3 sequence (DNA): TGTGCCAGCAGCGCCCTCCAGGGTCGAACTGAAGCTTTCTTT. Translated: CASSALQGRTEAFF. The chain employs TRBV3-1 (or the pseudogene TRBV3-2) and TRBJ1-1, with TRBD1 as a possible D gene (5 bases). CDR1 and CDR2 from the germline V gene are LGHDT and YNNKEL (reference sequence). Trimming removed 5 bases at V and 5 bases at J, with 15 bases between. The length of the CDR3 is 14 residues.

The CDR3 DNA is TGTGCCAGCAGCACCCAATCTACGGTCGCTGAAGCTTTCTTT. It specifies CASSTQSTVAEAFF. This chain links TRBV9 with TRBJ1-1; no definite D call. The CDR3 runs 14 residues. CDR1 and CDR2 (germline): SGDLS, YYNGEE. V lost 4 bases and J 6 bases, leaving 16 bases between the germline ends.

V gene TRBV5-5 combines with J gene TRBJ2-6, with TRBD1 identical over 8 bases. This CDR3 comprises 18 residues. CDR1 and CDR2 from the germline V gene are SGHKS and YYEKEE (reference sequence). Trimming took 0 bases from V and 2 from J; bases not matched to a gene: 7. In DNA, the CDR3 is TGTGCCAGCAGCTTGGTCCCGCGACAGGGGACTGGGGCCAACGTCCTGACTTTC. It encodes CASSLVPRQGTGANVLTF.

The J gene is TRBJ2-7, the V gene TRBV7-2, with D hard to call. This CDR3 contains 13 residues. Germline-derived CDR1 and CDR2 are SGHTA and FQGNSA. Between the trimmed V and J ends, which lost 5 bases and 4 bases, there was a span of 12 bases. For the CDR3, the DNA is TGTGCCAGCAGCCCCTTGGGCGAGTACGAGCAGTACTTC. This gives the protein CASSPLGEYEQYF.

This chain connects TRBV7-2 to TRBJ2-2; D uncertain. The CDR3 extends over 15 amino acids. Trimming cost V 6 bases and J 2 bases, with 13 bases left between them. Germline CDR1 and CDR2: SGHTA and FQGNSA. The CDR3 sequence is CASRLMSGNTGELFF. The DNA of the CDR3 is TGTGCCAGCAGGTTAATGTCAGGAAACACCGGGGAGCTGTTTTTT.